This T cell receptor (beta chain) was obtained from a study of T cell responses to AZD1222 COVID-19 vaccine. Trimming stripped 3 bases from V and 0 bases from J, with 11 bases between. Germline V gene lookup returns CDR1 MDHEN and CDR2 SYDVKM. This CDR3 contains 15 residues. Generated by immunoSEQ multiplex PCR, the TCRdb table keeps only in-frame clones and is missing some. The sample has about 85,000 clones, approximately 90% seen once. Combined were second doses at about 4 or about 12 weeks. General study results and limits: Of spike-specific TCRs, nearly half reportedly target regions left unmutated in variants.

About this clone itself: Antigen unknown.

Sequenced material: peripheral blood, taken 28 days after the second AZD1222 dose. This chain uses TRBV28 with TRBJ1-1; D gene uncertain. The TCR comes from an adult who received the AZD1222 COVID-19 vaccine. CDR3 loop: CASSFPGPLNTEAFF. CDR3 bases: TGTGCCAGCAGTTTCCCGGGCCCCTTGAACACTGAAGCTTTCTTT.